The TCR beta chain under discussion was sequenced for a study of shared clonotypes between healthy human individuals. Trimming removed 4 bases at V and 7 bases at J, with 10 bases between. Germline V gene data show CDR1 as MDHEN and CDR2 as SYDVKM. The CDR3 has 12 residues. Profiled with immunoSEQ multiplex PCR; TCRdb holds only in-frame clones, not every one. Of some 2.3 million clones in the sample, approximately 93% were seen once. The chain joins TRBV28 to TRBJ1-2, with D uncertain. The source of this sequence is a man aged 18 to 29 in good health. Some clones in this sample may be carry-over from other donors' samples. Sequenced sample: naive CD4+ T cells from PBMCs. Stated subset: CD45RA+ positively selected. CDR3 protein: CASSSTFGGYTF. DNA of the CDR3: TGTGCCAGCAGTTCCACGTTCGGTGGCTACACCTTC.